This T cell receptor (beta chain) was sequenced for a study of blood T cell repertoires in COVID-19. Some clones are missing from TCRdb's copy, which holds only in-frame ones; the method was immunoSEQ multiplex PCR. This repertoire shows 160,000 or so clones, about 80% found once; its top ten account for 10% to 15%. This CDR3 is 13 amino acids long. V was shortened by 5 bases and J by 7 bases, with 15 bases between the two germline ends. The germline V gene encodes CDR1 SGHTA and CDR2 FQGNSA. What was sequenced was peripheral blood. This receptor was taken from an older man who had recovered from COVID-19. The chain has TRBV7-2 and TRBJ2-7, with D tentatively TRBD1 (5 bases). The CDR3 sequence is CASSLQESREQYF. In DNA form, the CDR3 reads TGTGCCAGCAGCCTACAGGAATCAAGGGAGCAGTACTTC.